These 27 T cell receptor beta chains originate from one sample sequenced in a study of blood T cell repertoires in COVID-19. The table came from immunoSEQ multiplex PCR; TCRdb's copy has only in-frame clones and leaves some out. The table records around 300,000 clones, roughly 89% of them present only once. Sequenced input: peripheral blood. The receptors shown here come from a woman aged 40 to 55 who had recovered from COVID-19.

This clone has a single count. The chain is built from TRBV24-1 and TRBJ2-1; 7 nucleotides agree with TRBD2. CDR1 KGHDR and CDR2 SFDVKD come from the germline V gene. The CDR3 extends over 12 amino acids. J was trimmed by 10 bases and V by 4 bases; bases with no gene match: 3. This chain's CDR3 is CATSEPAGEQFF. CDR3 DNA sequence: TGTGCCACCAGTGAGCCAGCGGGAGAGCAGTTCTTC.

The chain is built from TRBV27 and TRBJ2-3; 9 nucleotides line up with TRBD1. In germline, CDR1 is MNHEY, CDR2 SMNVEV (reference sequence). The CDR3 is 16 amino acids. V lost 6 bases, J lost 4 bases, and 11 bases stayed unmatched. The CDR3 here is CASSQQGAVRADTQYF. The DNA of the CDR3 is TGTGCCAGCAGCCAACAGGGGGCTGTGCGAGCAGATACGCAGTATTTT.

This clone has just one count. This chain links TRBV18 with TRBJ2-5, with TRBD1 matching over 11 bases. This CDR3 spans 17 amino acids. V dropped 0 bases and J dropped 1; count of bases not matched to a gene: 4. Germline V gene sequence: CDR1 KGHSH, CDR2 LQKENI. The CDR3 DNA reads TGTGCCAGCTCACCACCCTGGACAGGGGGCTTCCAAGAGACCCAGTACTTC. It yields the protein CASSPPWTGGFQETQYF.

This chain joins TRBV5-1 and TRBJ2-1; 7 bases are a match to TRBD2. J was trimmed by 8 bases and V by 2 bases; bases with no gene match: 13. CDR1 SGHRS and CDR2 YFSETQ come from the germline V gene. The CDR3 extends over 16 amino acids. The CDR3 loop is CASSFDLAEGRYEQFF. Here the CDR3 DNA reads TGCGCCAGCAGCTTCGACCTAGCGGAAGGGAGGTATGAGCAGTTCTTC.

This chain uses TRBV19 with TRBJ1-6; 11 bases agree with TRBD1. J gave up 7 bases and V 5 bases, and 1 base lay outside the gene matches. Per germline, CDR1 LNHDA and CDR2 SQIVND (reference sequence). The CDR3 is 14 amino acids. CDR3 coding DNA: TGTGCCAGTAGTTGGACAGGGGGCAATTCACCCCTCCACTTT. Translated, it gives CASSWTGGNSPLHF.

The chain combines TRBV5-1 with TRBJ2-1, with 7 positions matching TRBD1. The ends lost 0 bases at V and 6 bases at J; junction bases unmatched: 6. Germline V gene data show CDR1 as SGHRS and CDR2 as YFSETQ. The CDR3 has 15 amino acids. CDR3 region: CASSLGDRDSNEQFF. Written as DNA, the CDR3 is TGCGCCAGCAGCTTGGGCGACCGGGACAGCAATGAGCAGTTCTTC.

This chain uses TRBV29-1 with TRBJ2-3; TRBD2 matches 12 bases. V shed 4 bases and J 5 bases; nucleotides not matched to a gene: 4. Germline-derived CDR1 and CDR2 are SQVTM and ANQGSEA. The CDR3 totals 14 residues. This CDR3 reads CSVGRLAGVDTQYF. The CDR3 DNA is TGCAGCGTTGGAAGACTAGCGGGAGTAGATACGCAGTATTTT.

V gene TRBV3-1 (or the pseudogene TRBV3-2) combines with J gene TRBJ2-7; possible D gene TRBD1, 5 bases. The CDR3 has 15 amino acids. CDR1 and CDR2 (germline): LGHDT, YNNKEL (reference sequence). The V gene lost 2 bases and the J gene lost 4 bases, with 15 bases spanning the gap. Written as DNA, the CDR3 is TGTGCCAGCAGCCAAATGGGGCTACGGGCTTACGAGCAGTACTTC. This gives the protein CASSQMGLRAYEQYF.

The chain combines TRBV10-3 with TRBJ2-7, with D perhaps matching TRBD1 (6 bases). Trimming left V 6 bases short and J 12 bases short, with 18 bases between. Looked up from germline, CDR1 is ENHRY and CDR2 is SYGVKD. CDR3 length: 12 residues. In DNA, the CDR3 is TGTGCCATCAGCGCAGAACAGGGTTTTAGGTACTTC. Residues: CAISAEQGFRYF.

The rearrangement links TRBV18 to TRBJ2-1, with 15 nucleotides matching TRBD2. This CDR3 region has 18 residues. With 0 bases clipped from V and 4 bases from J, the junction kept 4 bases outside the gene matches. Germline V gene sequence: CDR1 KGHSH, CDR2 LQKENI. The CDR3 here is CASSPPGLAGGTYNEQFF. The DNA for the CDR3 is TGTGCCAGCTCACCACCGGGACTAGCGGGAGGAACGTACAATGAGCAGTTCTTC.

CDR3 DNA: TGTGCCAGCAGTTGGATGGGGACAGGCCCCTACGAGCAGTACTTC. Amino acid sequence: CASSWMGTGPYEQYF. The gene calls are TRBV6-5 and TRBJ2-7, with 8 bases matching TRBD1. V lost 4 bases and J lost 2; bases outside the gene matches: 7. This CDR3 region has 15 residues. Germline V gene lookup returns CDR1 MNHEY and CDR2 SVGAGI.

The chain has TRBV24-1 and TRBJ1-2; no clear D. The CDR3 is 12 residues long. Looked up from germline, CDR1 is KGHDR and CDR2 is SFDVKD. Trimming left V 3 bases short and J 5 bases short, with 6 bases between. CDR3 in amino acids: CATSDHQYGYTF. In DNA, the CDR3 is TGTGCCACCAGTGATCATCAGTATGGCTACACCTTC.

The chain uses TRBV7-8 and TRBJ2-3; D gene unclear. Trimming cost V 5 bases and J 1 base, with 19 bases left between them. CDR3 length: 17 amino acids. Per germline, CDR1 SGHVS and CDR2 FQNEAQ. In nucleotides, the CDR3 is TGTGCCAGCAGCCCAAACACACTTAGCTCCGGCACAGATACGCAGTATTTT. Amino acid sequence: CASSPNTLSSGTDTQYF. The complete variable domain, with remaining parts taken from reference TRBV7-8 and TRBJ2-3, reads GAGVSQSPRYKVAKRGQDVALRCDPISGHVSLFWYQQALGQGPEFLTYFQNEAQLDKSGLPSDRFFAERPEGSVSTLKIQRTQQEDSAVYLCASSPNTLSSGTDTQYFGPGTRLTVL.

This clone was found many times. The V gene is TRBV10-2, the J gene TRBJ2-2; TRBD1 is a possible D gene (5 bases). Germline CDR1 and CDR2: WSHSY and SAAADI. Deletions cut 4 bases from V and 4 bases from J, with 10 bases between. This CDR3 has 14 amino acids. CDR3 amino acids: CASSVQGPTGELFF. The CDR3 nucleotides read TGCGCCAGCAGTGTCCAGGGTCCCACCGGGGAGCTGTTTTTT.

This clone was recorded once. The J gene is TRBJ1-5, the V gene TRBV24-1, with D unclear. Germline V lookup: CDR1 KGHDR, CDR2 SFDVKD. V was pared by 7 bases and J by 11 bases, with 14 bases between. The CDR3 totals 12 residues. The CDR3 region has the DNA TGTGCCACCAGAGCCCCGGGAGGGTCCCAGCATTTT. It codes for CATRAPGGSQHF.

This sequence joins TRBV6-5 and TRBJ1-3; D remains ambiguous. The germline V gene has CDR1 MNHEY and CDR2 SVGAGI. The CDR3 is 12 residues long. Trimming removed 6 bases from V and 0 bases from J, with 3 bases in between. CDR3 in amino acids: CASSHSGNTIYF. The CDR3 nucleotides read TGTGCCAGCAGCCACTCTGGAAACACCATATATTTT.

The chain recombines TRBV6-5 with TRBJ2-2, with TRBD1 matching over 10 bases. Germline CDR1 MNHEY, CDR2 SVGAGI. The CDR3 spans 15 residues. The junction had 7 bases not matched to a gene; V was cut back by 6 bases and J by 6 bases. CDR3 sequence reads: CASSPGTGEAGELFF. CDR3 DNA: TGTGCCAGCAGCCCCGGGACAGGGGAAGCCGGGGAGCTGTTTTTT.

This sequence joins TRBV7-9 and TRBJ1-1; the D gene is possibly TRBD1 (5 bases). There are 14 residues in the CDR3. Germline CDR1 and CDR2: SEHNR and FQNEAQ (reference sequence). Trimming left V 5 bases short and J 6 bases short, with 16 bases between. The CDR3 sequence: CASSPGAGRAEAFF. The CDR3 DNA reads TGTGCCAGCAGCCCCGGGGCAGGGAGGGCTGAAGCTTTCTTT.

The J gene is TRBJ2-1, the V gene TRBV19; D is possibly TRBD2 (6 bases). Germline loops: CDR1 LNHDA, CDR2 SQIVND (reference sequence). Trimming removed 2 bases at V and 5 bases at J, with 13 bases between. The CDR3 spans 15 residues. CDR3 nucleotide sequence: TGTGCCAGTAGTATATCGGGGCTAGCGAACAATGAGCAGTTCTTC. Protein sequence: CASSISGLANNEQFF.

This chain joins TRBV7-3 and TRBJ2-5, with 14 bases fitting TRBD2. CDR3 length: 17 amino acids. Unmatched junction bases numbered 9, after V lost 4 bases and J lost 5 bases. Germline V gives CDR1 SGHTA, CDR2 FQGTGA. This CDR3 reads CASSSGLAGGSLETQYF. The CDR3, as DNA: TGTGCCAGCAGCTCCGGACTAGCGGGAGGTTCCTTGGAGACCCAGTACTTC.

This chain connects TRBV14 to TRBJ2-5; 7 bases align to TRBD2. Per germline, CDR1 SGHDN and CDR2 FVKESK. The V and J ends lost 4 bases and 6 bases, in that order; junction bases with no gene match: 8. The CDR3 length is 14 residues. For the CDR3, the DNA is TGTGCCAGCAGCCCGTCTAGCGGCCTCCAGACCCAGTACTTC. Its protein product is CASSPSSGLQTQYF.

The V and J genes are TRBV27 and TRBJ2-7; D possibly corresponds to TRBD1 (5 bases). Deletions cut 2 bases from V and 0 bases from J, with 11 bases between. The CDR3 is made up of 15 amino acids. Germline lookup yields CDR1 MNHEY and CDR2 SMNVEV (reference sequence). The CDR3 loop is CASSLRGTSSYEQYF. The CDR3 nucleotides read TGTGCCAGCAGTTTAAGGGGTACAAGCTCCTACGAGCAGTACTTC.

The chain uses TRBV27 and TRBJ2-5, with 9 bases aligning to TRBD1. Germline V gene sequence: CDR1 MNHEY, CDR2 SMNVEV (reference sequence). The CDR3 is made up of 15 amino acids. After removal of 6 bases from V and 4 bases from J, the junction contained 9 bases not matched to a gene. The chain's CDR3 is CASRLNRGLLETQYF. CDR3 nucleotide sequence: TGTGCCAGCAGATTAAACAGGGGGCTCTTAGAGACCCAGTACTTC.

This clone came up a few times. The chain recombines TRBV29-1 with TRBJ1-1; no reliable D call. The V and J ends lost 4 bases and 7 bases respectively, with 7 bases between them. In germline, CDR1 is SQVTM, CDR2 ANQGSEA. The CDR3 spans 10 residues. The CDR3 DNA sequence: TGCAGCGTTGCCCAGGTTGAAGCTTTCTTT. This encodes CSVAQVEAFF.

The chain uses TRBV2 and TRBJ2-7; the D is unclear. The CDR3 has 12 amino acids. Germline values: CDR1 SNHLY, CDR2 FYNNEI. V lost 4 bases and J 5 bases, leaving 9 bases between the germline ends. The CDR3 protein is CASSGLEDEQYF. The CDR3 DNA follows: TGTGCCAGCAGTGGCTTAGAGGACGAGCAGTACTTC.

The rearrangement links TRBV7-2 to TRBJ2-2, with 16 bases lining up with TRBD2. V gave up 6 bases and J gave up 4 bases; unmatched junction bases: 8. The CDR3 is 18 residues long. CDR1 is SGHTA, CDR2 FQGNSA, per germline. The DNA of the CDR3 is TGTGCCAGCAGTCTTACGGGACTAGCGGGAGGGGCCACCGGGGAGCTGTTTTTT. It yields the protein CASSLTGLAGGATGELFF.

The chain combines TRBV27 with TRBJ2-3, with 10 bases identical to TRBD2. V lost 2 bases and J lost 3; bases outside the gene matches: 17. Germline V lookup: CDR1 MNHEY, CDR2 SMNVEV (reference sequence). The CDR3 spans 20 residues. CDR3 region: CASSLSASGRAGSRTDTQYF. As DNA, the CDR3 is TGTGCCAGCAGTTTAAGTGCCAGCGGGAGGGCCGGTTCGAGAACAGATACGCAGTATTTT.